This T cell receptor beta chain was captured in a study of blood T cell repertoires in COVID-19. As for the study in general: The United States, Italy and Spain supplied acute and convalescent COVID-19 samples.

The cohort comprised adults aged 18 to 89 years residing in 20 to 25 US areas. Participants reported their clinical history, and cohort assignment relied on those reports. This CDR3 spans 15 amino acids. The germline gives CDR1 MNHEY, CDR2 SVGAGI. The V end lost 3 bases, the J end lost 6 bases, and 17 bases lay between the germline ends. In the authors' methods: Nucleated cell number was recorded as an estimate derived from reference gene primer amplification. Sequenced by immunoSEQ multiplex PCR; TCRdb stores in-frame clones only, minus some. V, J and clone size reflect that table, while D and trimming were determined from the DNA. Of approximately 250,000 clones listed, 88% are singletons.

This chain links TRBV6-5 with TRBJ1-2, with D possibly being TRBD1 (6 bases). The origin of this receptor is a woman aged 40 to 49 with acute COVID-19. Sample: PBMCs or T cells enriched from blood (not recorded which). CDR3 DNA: TGTGCCAGCAGTTATTCCGAGGGACAAGTCGATGGCTACACCTTC. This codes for CASSYSEGQVDGYTF.